These T cell receptor beta chains were read from a single sample in a study of cytomegalovirus exposure and HLA in healthy donors. Profiling relied on immunoSEQ multiplex PCR, and the TCRdb table lists in-frame clones only, not all of them. This sample has under 150,000 clones, with over 70% found just once. Sequenced input: PBMCs. The receptors were sampled from a man between 18 and 29 years old in good health and CMV-seronegative. CDR3s include the opening cysteine and the closing phenylalanine or tryptophan. Fields, in order: V gene, J gene, clone size, D gene, CDR3 protein, CDR3 DNA. A D gene is named only where the DNA matches it firmly. The size of a clone is reported for some rows only, either as once, few or many, or as a class for expanded clones.

V gene: TRBV27
J gene: TRBJ1-2
clone size: .
D gene: TRBD1
CDR3 protein: CASSLSYYRGRGGYTF
CDR3 DNA: TGTGCCAGCAGTTTATCGTATTACAGGGGAAGGGGTGGCTACACCTTC

V gene: TRBV9
J gene: TRBJ1-2
clone size: .
D gene: .
CDR3 protein: CASSGQDLLGPMGGYTF
CDR3 DNA: TGTGCCAGCAGCGGACAGGATTTACTCGGGCCTATGGGGGGCTACACCTTC

V gene: TRBV30
J gene: TRBJ1-1
clone size: .
D gene: TRBD1
CDR3 protein: CAWSPVRTGPLEAFF
CDR3 DNA: TGTGCCTGGAGTCCGGTAAGGACAGGGCCTCTAGAAGCTTTCTTT

V gene: TRBV5-6
J gene: TRBJ1-6
clone size: .
D gene: .
CDR3 protein: CASAPRSGFGSPLHF
CDR3 DNA: TGTGCCAGCGCTCCACGGTCAGGGTTCGGTTCACCCCTCCACTTT

V gene: TRBV4-3
J gene: TRBJ2-1
clone size: .
D gene: .
CDR3 protein: CASSPFPGHQGEQFF
CDR3 DNA: TGCGCCAGCAGCCCCTTCCCCGGGCATCAGGGCGAGCAGTTCTTC

V gene: TRBV27
J gene: TRBJ1-3
clone size: .
D gene: .
CDR3 protein: CASSSRQNSGNTIYF
CDR3 DNA: TGTGCCAGCAGTTCAAGACAGAACTCTGGAAACACCATATATTTT

V gene: TRBV7-6
J gene: TRBJ2-7
clone size: .
D gene: .
CDR3 protein: CASSSNRGSGREQYF
CDR3 DNA: TGTGCCAGCAGCTCAAATAGGGGGTCAGGTCGCGAGCAGTACTTC

V gene: TRBV19
J gene: TRBJ1-1
clone size: .
D gene: .
CDR3 protein: CASSRVRTKRDTEAFF
CDR3 DNA: TGTGCCAGTAGTAGGGTTAGAACCAAGAGGGACACTGAAGCTTTCTTT

V gene: TRBV7-6
J gene: TRBJ2-1
clone size: .
D gene: TRBD2
CDR3 protein: CASSLRASGGIHNEQFF
CDR3 DNA: TGTGCCAGCAGCTTAAGGGCTAGCGGGGGCATTCACAATGAGCAGTTCTTC

V gene: TRBV29-1
J gene: TRBJ2-1
clone size: .
D gene: .
CDR3 protein: CSACKGSYNEQFF
CDR3 DNA: TGCAGCGCCTGCAAGGGGTCCTACAATGAGCAGTTCTTC

V gene: TRBV30
J gene: TRBJ1-1
clone size: .
D gene: .
CDR3 protein: CAWSVYSPRWGLDTEAFF
CDR3 DNA: TGTGCCTGGAGTGTATATTCCCCTCGGTGGGGGCTGGACACTGAAGCTTTCTTT

V gene: TRBV19
J gene: TRBJ1-2
clone size: .
D gene: .
CDR3 protein: CASSNGAVYGYTF
CDR3 DNA: TGTGCCAGTAGTAATGGGGCCGTTTATGGCTACACCTTC

V gene: TRBV7-2
J gene: TRBJ1-5
clone size: .
D gene: TRBD1
CDR3 protein: CASSRDRIDQPQHF
CDR3 DNA: TGTGCCAGCAGTAGGGACAGGATTGATCAGCCCCAGCATTTT

V gene: TRBV9
J gene: TRBJ1-2
clone size: .
D gene: .
CDR3 protein: CASSDLDSEGYTF
CDR3 DNA: TGTGCCAGCAGCGACCTGGACAGCGAAGGCTACACCTTC

V gene: TRBV4-2
J gene: TRBJ2-7
clone size: few
D gene: .
CDR3 protein: CASSRITGLLSYEQYF
CDR3 DNA: TGTGCCAGCAGCCGAATTACGGGACTGCTTTCCTACGAGCAGTACTTC

V gene: TRBV7-2
J gene: TRBJ1-1
clone size: .
D gene: .
CDR3 protein: CASSLTRGEAFF
CDR3 DNA: TGTGCCAGCAGCTTAACGAGAGGTGAAGCTTTCTTT